This T cell receptor beta chain is drawn from a study of CD8 T cells in ankylosing spondylitis. This clonotype was seen ten or more times. The V end lost 3 bases, the J end lost 3 bases, and 15 bases lay between the germline ends. The CDR3 length is 15 residues. Via MiXCR, TCRdb re-called the 5' RACE reads, giving one row per CDR3 protein. The sample carries fewer than 200,000 distinct CDR3 sequences, approximately 20% recorded once. The sequenced sample was blood, either unsorted or a sorted T cell fraction (not recorded which). This sequence originates from a male donor with ankylosing spondylitis or in good health (not recorded which). This chain connects TRBV12-3 or TRBV12-4 to TRBJ2-7; D tentatively fits TRBD1 or TRBD2 (6 bases each). The CDR3 region has the DNA TGTGCCAGCAGTTTCGGGGGCACGGGGTTCTACGAGCAGTACTTC. Amino acids: CASSFGGTGFYEQYF.